This T cell receptor beta chain was identified during a study of T cells in Graves' hyperthyroidism and ophthalmopathy. The study, taken as a whole, reports: Ophthalmopathy got predicted by the model a median roughly 6.1 months before its onset.

The study included ophthalmopathy patients with Clinical Activity Score at least 3, NOSPECS grade at least 4 and duration under 3 months. Uncontrolled infection, other autoimmune disease, pregnancy or lactation excluded patients. The PBMCs were sourced from fresh peripheral blood (around 9.9 ml). The investigators amplified TCR beta CDR3 regions from RNA transcripts. When the TCR CDR3 underwent first-round RT-PCR, the HTBI primer set was used. Each CDR3 protein gets one entry after TCRdb re-called the multiplex PCR reads with MiXCR. The repertoire holds about 590,000 distinct CDR3 sequences, with 12% to 15% as singletons. Per germline, CDR1 SSHAT and CDR2 FNYEAQ (reference sequence). The CDR3 is 14 amino acids. About this clonotype: The antigen is undetermined. The junction departs from germline at one end; a sequencing error may be responsible.

This receptor was taken from a woman aged 18-29 years with Graves' ophthalmopathy. The J gene is TRBJ2-1, the V gene TRBV7-7; D is uncertain. The sequencing input was blood. The chain's CDR3 is CASSFSYPPVEQFF. CDR3 coding DNA: TGTGCTAGCAGCTTTAGCTATCCCCCTGTGGAGCAGTTCTTC.